This T cell receptor (beta chain) came from a study of blood T cell repertoires in COVID-19. Study at large: Acute and convalescent COVID-19 specimens originated in the United States, Italy and Spain.

Per the authors' pipeline: Amplification of reference gene primers was used by the study to estimate nucleated cell counts. This table comes from immunoSEQ multiplex PCR, and its TCRdb copy is limited to in-frame clones, with some not included. The V and J calls and the clone size are those of that table, but D and trimming were determined from the DNA. The profile shows about 240,000 clones, roughly 86% of them singletons. Recruits, aged about 18 to 95 years, lived in 25 or so US areas. The CDR3 has 12 residues. The V and J ends lost 3 bases and 0 bases respectively, with 3 bases between them. CDR1 LGHDT and CDR2 YNNKEL come from the germline V gene (reference sequence).

Sequencing input: PBMCs or T cells enriched from blood (not recorded which). The receptor's source is a woman in her 30s with acute COVID-19. The rearrangement joins TRBV3-1 (or the pseudogene TRBV3-2) to TRBJ2-7, with D uncertain. Here the CDR3 DNA reads TGTGCCAGCAGCCACAGCTCCTACGAGCAGTACTTC. Translation: CASSHSSYEQYF.